These 31 T cell receptor beta chains originate from one sample sequenced in a study of PD-L1 blockade in urothelial cancer. Only in-frame clones appear in the TCRdb table, and some are missing; sequencing was by immunoSEQ multiplex PCR. The sample holds 84,000 or so clones, about 85% seen once. Time point in this sample: pretreatment peripheral blood. The sequences come from PBMCs, collected around atezolizumab (anti-PD-L1) treatment. Receptors were obtained from a man between 60 and 75 years old with urothelial cancer.

The chain couples TRBV7-2 to TRBJ1-5; no reliable D call. CDR3 length: 16 amino acids. V lost 3 bases, J lost 1 base, and 13 bases lay in between. CDR1 and CDR2 (germline): SGHTA, FQGNSA. CDR3 sequence reads: CASSFSFGSSNQPQHF. Here the CDR3 DNA reads TGTGCCAGCAGCTTTTCGTTCGGGTCGAGCAATCAGCCCCAGCATTTT.

The chain uses TRBV7-9 and TRBJ1-1; 8 nucleotides align to TRBD1. This CDR3 spans 15 amino acids. The V gene's germline CDR1 is SEHNR and CDR2 FQNEAQ (reference sequence). The trim removed 5 bases at V and 3 bases at J, leaving 8 bases unmatched. The CDR3 spells CASSAKQGEDTEAFF. The DNA for the CDR3 is TGTGCCAGCAGCGCGAAACAGGGGGAGGACACTGAAGCTTTCTTT.

The chain carries TRBV28 and TRBJ2-1; D is unresolved. CDR1 MDHEN and CDR2 SYDVKM come from the germline V gene. CDR3 size: 16 residues. V lost 5 bases to trimming and J lost 7 bases, with 21 bases between them. CDR3 protein: CASSPLGSGWINEQFF. In DNA form, the CDR3 reads TGTGCCAGCAGTCCTCTGGGCTCTGGATGGATAAATGAGCAGTTCTTC. Variable domain in full (rest from reference TRBV28 and TRBJ2-1): DVKVTQSSRYLVKRTGEKVFLECVQDMDHENMFWYRQDPGLGLRLIYFSYDVKMKEKGDIPEGYSVSREKKERFSLILESASTNQTSMYLCASSPLGSGWINEQFFGPGTRLTVL.

As concerns this clone: Its ends do not fully match the called genes, so a read error is possible. V and J are TRBV6-5 and TRBJ1-6; no clear D gene. This CDR3 spans 13 amino acids. CDR1 and CDR2 (germline): MNHEY, SVGAGI. The CDR3 sequence: CAYLRGANSPLHF. DNA of the CDR3: TGCGCCTACCTCCGAGGTGCTAATTCACCCCTCCACTTT.

The J gene is TRBJ1-2, the V gene TRBV7-2; 9 positions agree with TRBD1. Germline CDR1 and CDR2: SGHTA and FQGNSA. The CDR3 loop spans 14 amino acids. The junction had 6 bases not matched to a gene; V was cut back by 2 bases and J by 8 bases. The chain's CDR3 is CASSLSGTGKGYTF. The DNA for the CDR3 is TGTGCCAGCAGCTTAAGTGGGACAGGGAAAGGCTACACCTTC.

This clone showed up just a few times. V usage is TRBV5-1 and J usage is TRBJ2-4; 10 bases align to TRBD1. V trimming: 4 bases; J trimming: 9 bases; junction bases outside the gene matches: 7. The CDR3 is made up of 14 amino acids. The germline V gene has CDR1 SGHRS and CDR2 YFSETQ. CDR3 amino acids: CASSPGQGSGIQYF. The CDR3 DNA follows: TGCGCCAGCAGCCCGGGACAGGGGTCGGGCATTCAGTACTTC.

This clone came up a few times. J is TRBJ1-1 and V is TRBV20-1, with D unclear. The CDR3 covers 11 residues. Germline assignment: CDR1 DFQATT and CDR2 SNEGSKA (reference sequence). The chain's CDR3 is CSGVLNTEAFF. The CDR3 region has the DNA TGCAGCGGGGTACTGAACACTGAAGCTTTCTTT.

The rearrangement joins TRBV29-1 to TRBJ2-2, with 7 bases aligning to TRBD2. Germline V lookup: CDR1 SQVTM, CDR2 ANQGSEA. The trim removed 7 bases at V and 4 bases at J, leaving 9 bases unmatched. The CDR3 totals 14 residues. The CDR3 DNA sequence: TGCAGCGGGGGGGAGGGCCGGGGCACCGGGGAGCTGTTTTTT. It specifies CSGGEGRGTGELFF.

This clone was counted only a few times. For the CDR3, the DNA is TGTGCCAGCAGCTTAGGGGGCAACAGGGGCTACACCTTC. Its protein product is CASSLGGNRGYTF. The J gene is TRBJ1-2, the V gene TRBV7-2, with a weak D call TRBD1 (5 bases). Germline V lookup: CDR1 SGHTA, CDR2 FQGNSA. V lost 1 base and J lost 8, with 11 bases in between. The CDR3 runs 13 residues.

This clone has only one observation. The rearrangement joins TRBV10-3 to TRBJ1-2, with D possibly matching TRBD1 (6 bases). Germline assignment: CDR1 ENHRY and CDR2 SYGVKD. This CDR3 region has 13 residues. Trimming took off 10 bases at V and 0 bases at J, with 12 bases between the two ends. The CDR3 DNA follows: TGTGCCAGTCAGGACAGCACTAACTATGGCTACACCTTC. Residues: CASQDSTNYGYTF.

In this sample, this clone turned up a few times. A read error may account for a junction end that differs from germline. J is TRBJ2-7 and V is TRBV29-1, with D possibly being TRBD2 (5 bases). Germline CDR1 and CDR2: SQVTM and ANQGSEA. The CDR3 consists of 12 residues. The CDR3 loop is CSVEEGNYEQYF. The CDR3 nucleotides read TGCAGCGTGGAAGAGGGCAATTACGAGCAGTACTTC.

CDR3 coding DNA: TGCGCCAGCAGCCAAAATCCCACTAAAGTCCACGAGCAGTACTTC. It is translated as CASSQNPTKVHEQYF. This rearrangement joins TRBV4-3 to TRBJ2-7; no reliable D call. Germline assignment: CDR1 LGHNA and CDR2 YSLEER. Trimming took off 2 bases at V and 5 bases at J, with 16 bases between the two ends. The CDR3 is 15 residues long.

This clone was seen once. The V call is TRBV29-1, the J call TRBJ2-1; TRBD2 agrees at 8 bases. Germline CDR1 and CDR2: SQVTM and ANQGSEA. The CDR3 sequence is 13 residues long. V was clipped by 6 bases and J by 3 bases; unmatched bases: 4. The DNA for the CDR3 is TGCAGCGTGAGTAGCGGGAACTACAATGAGCAGTTCTTC. Its translation: CSVSSGNYNEQFF.

The V gene is TRBV29-1, the J gene TRBJ2-3; tentatively, D is TRBD2 (5 bases). Trimming stripped 3 bases from V and 4 bases from J, with 14 bases between. Per the germline V gene, CDR1 is SQVTM and CDR2 is ANQGSEA. This CDR3 comprises 14 residues. CDR3 residues: CSVDVLGGPDTQYF. CDR3 nucleotides: TGCAGCGTTGACGTCCTAGGAGGCCCAGATACGCAGTATTTT.

This clone was observed a handful of times. The chain is built from TRBV11-3 and TRBJ1-1, with unresolved D. The V end was cut by 3 bases, the J end by 1 base, with 9 bases between. Germline CDR1 reads SGHNT; CDR2 reads YENEEA. There are 14 residues in the CDR3. The CDR3, as DNA: TGTGCCAGCAGCTTGAACCGGGGGAACACTGAAGCTTTCTTT. This encodes CASSLNRGNTEAFF.

V is TRBV11-1 and J is TRBJ2-1; maybe TRBD1 (6 bases). Per germline, CDR1 SGHAT and CDR2 FQDESV (reference sequence). This CDR3 is built from 16 residues. Trimming removed 2 bases at V and 3 bases at J, with 14 bases between. As DNA, the CDR3 is TGTGCCAGCAGCTTATTGCTCGGGACAAGCTACAATGAGCAGTTCTTC. It yields the protein CASSLLLGTSYNEQFF.

The gene calls are TRBV5-1 and TRBJ2-7, with 10 bases aligning to TRBD2. Germline V gives CDR1 SGHRS, CDR2 YFSETQ. Trimming removed 4 bases from V and 0 bases from J; junction bases left unmatched: 16. CDR3 length: 19 residues. CDR3 DNA: TGCGCCAGCAGCAAAGGGGGGGGACTAGCGTTACGAAGCTCCTACGAGCAGTACTTC. It yields the protein CASSKGGGLALRSSYEQYF.

The chain joins TRBV10-3 to TRBJ2-3; 10 nucleotides align to TRBD2. The V segment lost 6 bases and the J segment 4 bases; nucleotides outside the gene matches: 7. From germline, CDR1 is ENHRY and CDR2 SYGVKD. The CDR3 contains 15 residues. The CDR3 loop is CAISVGTSDADTQYF. The CDR3, as DNA: TGTGCCATCAGCGTCGGGACTAGCGACGCAGATACGCAGTATTTT.

CDR3 sequence: CASSRRVYSNQPQHF. The CDR3 DNA reads as TGTGCCAGCAGTCGACGGGTTTATAGCAATCAGCCCCAGCATTTT. V is TRBV2 and J is TRBJ1-5; D is unclear. V was shortened by 5 bases and J by 0 bases, with 11 bases between the two germline ends. Germline V lookup: CDR1 SNHLY, CDR2 FYNNEI. The CDR3 loop spans 15 amino acids.

The chain couples TRBV30 to TRBJ1-3, with TRBD1 identical over 7 bases. V lost 5 bases, J lost 2 bases, and 3 bases stayed unmatched. Germline-derived CDR1 and CDR2 are GTSNPN and SVGIG (reference sequence). This CDR3 is built from 13 residues. The CDR3 bases are TGTGCCTGGGGAGGGACAGCTGGAAACACCATATATTTT. Translating it yields CAWGGTAGNTIYF.

The rearrangement joins TRBV7-9 to TRBJ1-3; D is ambiguous. The CDR3 has 14 amino acids. Between the trimmed V and J ends, which lost 5 bases and 3 bases, there was a span of 11 bases. Germline V gene sequence: CDR1 SEHNR, CDR2 FQNEAQ (reference sequence). The CDR3 spells CASSGHGIGNTIYF. For the CDR3, the DNA is TGTGCCAGCAGCGGTCACGGGATTGGAAACACCATATATTTT. Full variable domain (remainder filled in from reference TRBV7-9 and TRBJ1-3): DTGVSQNPRHKITKRGQNVTFRCDPISEHNRLYWYRQTLGQGPEFLTYFQNEAQLEKSRLLSDRFSAERPKGSFSTLEIQRTEQGDSAMYLCASSGHGIGNTIYFGEGSWLTVV.

This chain uses TRBV19 with TRBJ2-7, with TRBD1 identical over 7 bases. Trimming cost V 5 bases and J 4 bases; bases outside gene matches: 8. The CDR3 is made up of 14 amino acids. The V gene's germline CDR1 is LNHDA and CDR2 SQIVND (reference sequence). The CDR3 protein is CASSEQGSAYEQYF. CDR3 nucleotides: TGTGCCAGTAGTGAACAGGGGAGTGCGTACGAGCAGTACTTC.

This chain connects TRBV15 to TRBJ1-2; the match to TRBD1 covers 7 bases. The CDR3 runs to 13 residues. Germline V lookup: CDR1 LNHNV, CDR2 YYDKDF (reference sequence). V shed 3 bases, J shed 6 bases, and the junction held 4 bases outside the gene matches. In DNA, the CDR3 is TGTGCCACCAGCAGCCGACAGGGAGATGGCTACACCTTC. Protein product: CATSSRQGDGYTF.

The chain employs TRBV10-3 and TRBJ2-5, with 9 positions matching TRBD2. The trim removed 10 bases at V and 5 bases at J, leaving 8 bases unmatched. CDR3 length: 13 residues. Looked up from germline, CDR1 is ENHRY and CDR2 is SYGVKD. The DNA of the CDR3 is TGTGCCACTGAGCTTGCGGGAGGGGAGACCCAGTACTTC. Amino acids: CATELAGGETQYF.

The chain employs TRBV6-1 and TRBJ1-1; D is possibly TRBD1 (5 bases). The V and J ends lost 2 bases and 5 bases respectively, with 15 bases between them. The CDR3 is 15 amino acids. Germline V gene data show CDR1 as MNHNS and CDR2 as SASEGT. This chain's CDR3 is CASSEWAGRGTEAFF. In nucleotides, the CDR3 is TGTGCCAGCAGTGAATGGGCAGGGCGGGGAACTGAAGCTTTCTTT.

The CDR3 region has the DNA TGTGCCTGGAGTGCCGGGACAGGGAGGAAGACCCAGTACTTC. This codes for CAWSAGTGRKTQYF. The chain links TRBV30 to TRBJ2-5, with 9 positions matching TRBD1. V trimming: 1 base; J trimming: 6 bases; junction bases outside the gene matches: 6. Germline V CDR1 and CDR2: GTSNPN, SVGIG (reference sequence). The CDR3 sequence is 14 residues long.

The CDR3 DNA reads as TGCAGCGCCGTCGGCCAAACAGGGGAAACGGGCTACACCTTC. Its protein product is CSAVGQTGETGYTF. V gene TRBV29-1 combines with J gene TRBJ1-2; 7 bases are shared with TRBD1. Germline CDR1 is SQVTM and CDR2 is ANQGSEA. Germline trimming cut 7 bases from V and 8 bases from J; bases unmatched to any gene: 16. This CDR3 comprises 14 residues.

The chain recombines TRBV7-3 with TRBJ1-1, with D uncertain. V was clipped by 1 base and J by 1 base, with 4 bases between them. The germline V gene has CDR1 SGHTA and CDR2 FQGTGA. CDR3 length: 13 residues. CDR3 bases: TGTGCCAGCAGCTTAAGCGAGAACACTGAAGCTTTCTTT. Translated, it gives CASSLSENTEAFF.

This sequence joins TRBV11-3 and TRBJ2-1; the D is unclear. CDR3 size: 15 residues. V dropped 3 bases and J dropped 4 bases, with 13 bases sitting between them. Germline V lookup: CDR1 SGHNT, CDR2 YENEEA. CDR3 sequence: CASSFSGGSYNEQFF. The CDR3 nucleotides are TGTGCCAGCAGCTTTTCAGGTGGTTCGTACAATGAGCAGTTCTTC. The whole variable domain, remainder taken from reference TRBV11-3 and TRBJ2-1, is EAGVVQSPRYKIIEKKQPVAFWCNPISGHNTLYWYLQNLGQGPELLIRYENEEAVDDSQLPKDRFSAERLKGVDSTLKIQPAELGDSAVYLCASSFSGGSYNEQFFGPGTRLTVL.

A remark on this clone: A junction end diverges from the germline sequence, so it may reflect a read error. The rearrangement links TRBV4-2 to TRBJ2-1; a weak D match, TRBD2 (6 bases). The CDR3 has 11 residues. Germline-derived CDR1 and CDR2 are LGHNA and YNFKEQ. Here the CDR3 reads CASSLAEREVF. Here the CDR3 DNA reads TGTGCCAGCAGTTTAGCGGAGAGGGAGGTCTTC.

The gene calls are TRBV4-2 and TRBJ2-2; 7 nucleotides match TRBD2. The J segment lost 0 bases and the V segment lost 1 base, leaving 8 bases of the junction unmatched. Germline loops: CDR1 LGHNA, CDR2 YNFKEQ. The CDR3 has 18 residues. CDR3 amino acids: CASSQGLAEGPNTGELFF. The CDR3 bases are TGTGCCAGCAGCCAAGGGCTAGCGGAGGGCCCGAACACCGGGGAGCTGTTTTTT.